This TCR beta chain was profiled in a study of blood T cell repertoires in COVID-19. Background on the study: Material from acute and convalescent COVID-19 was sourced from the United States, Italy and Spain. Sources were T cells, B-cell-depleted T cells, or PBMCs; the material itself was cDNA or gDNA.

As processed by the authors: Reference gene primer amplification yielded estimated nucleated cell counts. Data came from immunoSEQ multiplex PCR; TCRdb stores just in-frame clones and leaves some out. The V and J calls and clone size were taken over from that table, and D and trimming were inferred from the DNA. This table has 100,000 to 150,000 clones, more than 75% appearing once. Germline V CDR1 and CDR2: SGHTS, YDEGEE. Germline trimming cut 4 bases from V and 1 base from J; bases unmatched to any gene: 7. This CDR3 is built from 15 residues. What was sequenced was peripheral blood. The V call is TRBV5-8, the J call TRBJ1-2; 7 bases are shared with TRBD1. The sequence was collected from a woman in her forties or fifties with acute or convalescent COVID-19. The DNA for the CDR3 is TGTGCCAGCAGCCTAGTAGGGACAGATAACTATGGCTACACCTTC. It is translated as CASSLVGTDNYGYTF. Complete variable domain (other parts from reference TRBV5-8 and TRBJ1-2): EAGVTQSPTHLIKTRGQQATLRCSPISGHTSVYWYQQALGLGLQFLLWYDEGEERNRGNFPPRFSGRQFPNYSSELNVNALELEDSALYLCASSLVGTDNYGYTFGSGTRLTVV.